This T cell receptor (beta chain) was obtained from a study of blood T cells in healthy people across ages. This CDR3 spans 17 amino acids. CDR1 and CDR2 from the germline V gene are SQVTM and ANQGSEA. V shed 0 bases and J 2 bases; nucleotides not matched to a gene: 9. PCR was performed a second time for about 7 to 11 cycles using a sample-barcoded 5' primer and a J-beta primer mix. TCRdb processed the 5' RACE reads anew with MiXCR; each CDR3 protein has one entry. This table holds about 1.4 million distinct CDR3 sequences, 45% to 70% found once. This clonotype was observed a few times. V gene TRBV29-1 combines with J gene TRBJ2-7; 11 bases align to TRBD2. The sample was blood. This clonotype was sampled from a man younger than 35 in good health. The CDR3 nucleotides read TGCAGCGTTGAAGACTACGTTAGCGGGAGGGCCACCTACGAGCAGTACTTC. This encodes CSVEDYVSGRATYEQYF.